The source of this T cell receptor beta chain is a study of T cells in Graves' hyperthyroidism and ophthalmopathy. Lactation, pregnancy, other autoimmune disease or uncontrolled infection led to exclusion of patients. Diagnosis relied on clinical symptoms, serum thyroxine and TRAb, thyroid ultrasound and orbital computed tomography. This clonotype was picked up many times. Researchers amplified the TCR beta CDR3 regions from RNA transcripts. First-round RT-PCR of the TCR CDR3 relied on the HTBI primer set. Each CDR3 protein gets one entry after TCRdb re-called the multiplex PCR reads with MiXCR. Counted here are under 350,000 distinct CDR3 sequences, about 21% occurring once; the ten biggest clones make up 50%. In germline, CDR1 is KGHDR, CDR2 SFDVKD. CDR3 size: 15 residues. With 4 bases removed from V and 2 bases from J, the gap between germline ends came to 11 bases.

V usage is TRBV24-1 and J usage is TRBJ1-5; D remains unclear. Sequencing was done on a sample of blood. This TCR came from a woman in her 50s with Graves' hyperthyroidism. The CDR3 nucleotides read TGTGCCACCAGTGACCGGAGTGGGGGCAATCAGCCCCAGCATTTT. This translates into CATSDRSGGNQPQHF.